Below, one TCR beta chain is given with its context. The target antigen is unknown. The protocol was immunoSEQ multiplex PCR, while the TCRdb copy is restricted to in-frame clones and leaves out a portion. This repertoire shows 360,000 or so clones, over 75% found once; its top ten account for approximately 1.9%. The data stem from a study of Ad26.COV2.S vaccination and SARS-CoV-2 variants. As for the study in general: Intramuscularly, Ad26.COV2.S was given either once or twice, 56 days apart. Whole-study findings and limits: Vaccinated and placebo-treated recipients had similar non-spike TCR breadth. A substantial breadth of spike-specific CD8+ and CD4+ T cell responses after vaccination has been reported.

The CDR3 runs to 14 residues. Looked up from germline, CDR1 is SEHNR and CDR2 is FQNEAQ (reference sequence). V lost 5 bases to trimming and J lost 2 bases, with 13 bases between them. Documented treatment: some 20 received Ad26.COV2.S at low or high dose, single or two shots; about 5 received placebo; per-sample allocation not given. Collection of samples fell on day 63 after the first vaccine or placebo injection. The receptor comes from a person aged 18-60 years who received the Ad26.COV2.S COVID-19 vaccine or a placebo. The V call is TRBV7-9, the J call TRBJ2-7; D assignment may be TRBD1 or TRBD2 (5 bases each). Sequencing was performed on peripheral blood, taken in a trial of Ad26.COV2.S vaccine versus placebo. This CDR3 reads CASSPAQGAYEQYF. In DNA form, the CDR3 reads TGTGCCAGCAGCCCCGCCCAGGGAGCCTACGAGCAGTACTTC.